There are a few counts of the clone carrying this T cell receptor beta chain. The antigen is unknown. This sample is part of a study of post-analysis software for immune sequencing data. About the study: Secondary progressive, relapsing-remitting and progressive-relapsing multiple sclerosis were among the included disease courses. Whole-study findings and limits: Normalized Chao1 diversity in multiple sclerosis patients fell significantly below that of controls. TRBV5-6, TRBV5-1 and TRBV20-1 were among about 5 TRBV segments more frequent in patients than controls.

The TCR beta cDNA libraries contained unique molecular identifiers. T cells, about 0.95 to 10 million of them, yielded approximately 530,000 cDNA molecules. TCRdb re-called the PCR reads with MiXCR, one entry per CDR3 protein. Of about 540,000 distinct CDR3 sequences listed, 30% to 40% are singletons. The CDR3 runs 17 residues. The trim removed 4 bases at V and 3 bases at J, leaving 12 bases unmatched. Per germline, CDR1 SGHRS and CDR2 YFSETQ. This sequence was found in a girl aged 2-17 years with multiple sclerosis. The material sequenced was blood. The chain recombines TRBV5-1 with TRBJ2-1, with 8 bases identical to TRBD1. The CDR3 DNA reads as TGCGCCAGCAGCCCGCGACTCCGGGACAGGATCTACAATGAGCAGTTCTTC. Translated, it gives CASSPRLRDRIYNEQFF.